The clone carrying this T cell receptor beta chain was recorded a few times. The V end lost 3 bases, the J end lost 2 bases, and 10 bases lay between the germline ends. In germline, CDR1 is SNHLY, CDR2 FYNNEI. This CDR3 has 15 residues. This sample stems from a study of blood T cell repertoires in COVID-19. Study as a whole: Sample material is recorded as cDNA or gDNA derived from T cells, B-cell-depleted T cells, or PBMCs.

In the study's own analysis: Amplifying reference gene primers gave estimates of nucleated cell counts. Here immunoSEQ multiplex PCR was the method, and the copy in TCRdb shows in-frame clones only, minus some. V and J calls and clone size follow that table, whereas D and trimming were derived from the DNA. The sample lists 150,000 or so clones; around 83% were seen once. The chain links TRBV2 to TRBJ2-2, with TRBD1 as a possible D gene (6 bases). The clonotype was recovered from a woman aged 45-65 years in a cohort sampled during active or convalescent COVID-19. Sequencing was performed on peripheral blood. DNA of the CDR3: TGTGCCAGCAGTGACCAGGGGCCCAACACCGGGGAGCTGTTTTTT. As protein: CASSDQGPNTGELFF.